This TCR beta chain was documented in a study of monozygotic twins with inflammatory bowel disease. With the 5' RACE reads reprocessed, TCRdb shows one record per CDR3 protein and no DNA. The table lists approximately 150,000 distinct CDR3 sequences. The CDR3 totals 15 residues. Looked up from germline, CDR1 is SGHKS and CDR2 is YYEKEE (reference sequence). The V and J genes are TRBV5-5 and TRBJ1-6; TCRdb picks TRBD1, but there is no DNA to check that call. The source is a human donor with ulcerative colitis or Crohn's disease, or a healthy co-twin of an affected twin (not recorded which). Source material: blood. CDR3: CASSFPGQGDSPLHF.